Shown below are 10 T cell receptor beta chains from a single sample sequenced in a study of CD8 T cells in cerebrospinal fluid in Alzheimer's disease. After re-calling the 10x single-cell sequencing reads, TCRdb lists one entry per CDR3 protein, DNA absent. This table lists about 1,000 distinct CDR3 sequences. The material sequenced was cerebrospinal fluid. The receptors derive from a human donor in good health.

Frequency places this clonotype as medium-sized. The V call is TRBV2, the J call TRBJ2-4; the D gene TCRdb calls, TRBD2, cannot be checked with no DNA. This CDR3 is 17 amino acids long. CDR1 is SNHLY and CDR2 is FYNNEI in the germline V gene. The CDR3 sequence: CASRLGLAGGPWDIQYF.

This clonotype registers medium-sized by frequency. The CDR3 reads CSARVPTSLREQYF. The chain links TRBV20-1 to TRBJ2-7; TCRdb indicates TRBD2, and absent DNA this call remains unverified. Germline V gene data show CDR1 as DFQATT and CDR2 as SNEGSKA (reference sequence). The CDR3 extends over 14 amino acids.

Judged by frequency, this clonotype is medium-sized (0.01 to 0.1%). The rearrangement uses TRBV15 and TRBJ2-5; TCRdb indicates TRBD1, and absent DNA this call remains unverified. Germline V gene sequence: CDR1 LNHNV, CDR2 YYDKDF (reference sequence). There are 14 residues in the CDR3. The CDR3: CATSRPGVQETQYF.

This clonotype shows up as medium-sized by frequency. This chain uses TRBV29-1 with TRBJ2-1. The CDR3 totals 13 residues. Germline V gene lookup returns CDR1 SQVTM and CDR2 ANQGSEA. The CDR3 region is CSVDNWLNNEQFF.

The chain employs TRBV3-1 and TRBJ2-5; the D call from TCRdb, TRBD2, cannot be confirmed without DNA. CDR3 length: 13 amino acids. CDR1 is LGHDT, CDR2 YNNKEL, per germline (reference sequence). The CDR3 loop reads CASSQTPSSPQYF.

In terms of frequency, this clonotype is medium-sized. The chain employs TRBV27 and TRBJ2-7; absent DNA, TCRdb's TRBD1 call cannot be checked. Germline assignment: CDR1 MNHEY and CDR2 SMNVEV (reference sequence). CDR3 length equals 13 residues. The CDR3: CASKLTGGGEQYF.

This clonotype is identified as large from frequency. The chain couples TRBV28 to TRBJ2-7; the D gene TCRdb calls, TRBD1, cannot be checked with no DNA. Germline V lookup: CDR1 MDHEN, CDR2 SYDVKM. The CDR3 runs 14 residues. CDR3 in amino acids: CASIRRGRPVEQYF. Combining the CDR3 with reference TRBV28 and TRBJ2-7 gives the whole variable domain DVKVTQSSRYLVKRTGEKVFLECVQDMDHENMFWYRQDPGLGLRLIYFSYDVKMKEKGDIPEGYSVSREKKERFSLILESASTNQTSMYLCASIRRGRPVEQYFGPGTRLTVT.

Considering frequency, this clonotype is large. The V gene is TRBV5-6, the J gene TRBJ2-4. There are 12 residues in the CDR3. Germline CDR1 is SGHDT and CDR2 is YYEEEE. The CDR3 is CASSLRQNIQYF.

This clonotype ranks as medium-sized in terms of frequency. The genes are TRBV6-6 and TRBJ2-3; TCRdb's assignment of TRBD1 cannot be checked, as there is no DNA. The length of the CDR3 is 16 residues. Germline CDR1 reads MNHNY; CDR2 reads SVGAGI (reference sequence). The CDR3 sequence: CASSFIGGGSTDTQYF.

In terms of frequency, this clonotype is medium-sized. The V call is TRBV20-1, the J call TRBJ2-1; TCRdb names TRBD1, which stays unverified in the absence of DNA. CDR1 and CDR2 (germline): DFQATT, SNEGSKA (reference sequence). This CDR3 has 11 residues. The CDR3 spells CSPGGGSEQFF.